This TCR beta chain was sequenced for a study of beta chain features in type 1 diabetes. Study-level points and caveats: Reduced insertions and increased deletions marked VDJ junctions in type 1 diabetes patients.

Markers CD45RO/CCR7/CD25/CD127/CD95/CD27 served to sort CD4+ naive, central memory, regulatory and stem cell-like memory cells. The authors reverse transcribed all of the isolated RNA, so sequencing captured expressed TCRB transcripts. An average roughly 3.3 million reads came from naive, central memory and regulatory T cell samples. Data came from immunoSEQ multiplex PCR; TCRdb stores just in-frame clones and leaves some out. This sample has 330,000 or so clones, with 14% found just once. A note on this clone: Its antigen remains unknown.

The ends were cut back, 10 bases at V and 2 bases at J, with 19 bases in the middle. Germline assignment: CDR1 ENHRY and CDR2 SYGVKD. There are 15 residues in the CDR3. The sample comprised central memory CD4+ T cells from blood. The chain couples TRBV10-3 to TRBJ2-3, with D maybe TRBD1 (6 bases). The clonotype was recovered from a man younger than 40 in good health. The CDR3 protein is CASRPDNRVTDTQYF. CDR3 sequence (DNA): TGTGCCAGCCGACCGGATAACAGGGTCACAGATACGCAGTATTTT.